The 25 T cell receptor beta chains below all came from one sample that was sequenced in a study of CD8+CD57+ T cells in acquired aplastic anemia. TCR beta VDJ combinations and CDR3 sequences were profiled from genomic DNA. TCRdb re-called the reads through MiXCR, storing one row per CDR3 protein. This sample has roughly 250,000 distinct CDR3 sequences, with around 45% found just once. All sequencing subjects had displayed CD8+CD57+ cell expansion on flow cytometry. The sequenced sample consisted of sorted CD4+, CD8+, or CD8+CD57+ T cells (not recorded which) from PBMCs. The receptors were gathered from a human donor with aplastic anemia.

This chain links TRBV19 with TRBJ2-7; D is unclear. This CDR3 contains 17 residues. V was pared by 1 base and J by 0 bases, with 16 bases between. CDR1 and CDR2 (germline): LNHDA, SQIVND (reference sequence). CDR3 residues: CASSIVRGASSSYEQYF. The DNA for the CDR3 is TGTGCCAGTAGTATAGTAAGAGGAGCGTCAAGCTCCTACGAGCAGTACTTC.

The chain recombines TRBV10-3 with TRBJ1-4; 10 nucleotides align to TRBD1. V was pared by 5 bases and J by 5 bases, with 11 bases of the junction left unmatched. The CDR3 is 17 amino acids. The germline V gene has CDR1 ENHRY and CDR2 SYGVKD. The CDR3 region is CAISSHDRGLENEKLFF. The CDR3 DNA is TGTGCCATCAGTTCACATGACAGGGGGCTGGAAAATGAAAAACTGTTTTTT.

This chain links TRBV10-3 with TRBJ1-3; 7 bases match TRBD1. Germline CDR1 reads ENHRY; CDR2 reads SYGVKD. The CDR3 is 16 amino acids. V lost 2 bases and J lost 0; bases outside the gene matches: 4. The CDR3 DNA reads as TGTGCCATCAGTGAGGCGGGACAGAACTCTGGAAACACCATATATTTT. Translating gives CAISEAGQNSGNTIYF.

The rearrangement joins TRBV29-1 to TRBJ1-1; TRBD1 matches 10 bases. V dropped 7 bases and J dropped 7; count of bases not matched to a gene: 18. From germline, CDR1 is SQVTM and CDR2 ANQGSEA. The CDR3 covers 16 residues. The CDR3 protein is CSAVEVGTGEGVEAFF. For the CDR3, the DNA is TGCAGCGCCGTTGAGGTGGGGACAGGGGAGGGAGTTGAAGCTTTCTTT.

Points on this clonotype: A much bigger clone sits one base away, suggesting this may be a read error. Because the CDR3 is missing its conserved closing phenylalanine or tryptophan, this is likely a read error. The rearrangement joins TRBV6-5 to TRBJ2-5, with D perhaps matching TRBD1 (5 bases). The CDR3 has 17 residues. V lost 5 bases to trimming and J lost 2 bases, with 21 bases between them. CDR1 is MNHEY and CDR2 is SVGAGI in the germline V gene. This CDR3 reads CASSPRATGHLQETQYL. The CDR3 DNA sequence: TGTGCCAGCAGTCCTCGGGCCACCGGACACCTTCAAGAGACCCAGTACCTC.

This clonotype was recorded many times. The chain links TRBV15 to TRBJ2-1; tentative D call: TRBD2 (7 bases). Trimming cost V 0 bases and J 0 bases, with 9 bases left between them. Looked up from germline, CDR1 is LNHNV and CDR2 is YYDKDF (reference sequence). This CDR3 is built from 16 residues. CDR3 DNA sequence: TGTGCCACCAGCAGAGAAGGGGGGGACTCCTACAATGAGCAGTTCTTC. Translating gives CATSREGGDSYNEQFF.

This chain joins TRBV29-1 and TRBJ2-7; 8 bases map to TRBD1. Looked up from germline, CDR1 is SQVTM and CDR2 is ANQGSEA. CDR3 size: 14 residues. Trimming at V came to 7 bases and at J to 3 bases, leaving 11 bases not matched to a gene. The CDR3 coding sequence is TGCAGCGCCAAGGACAGGGAGGCGGACTACGAGCAGTACTTC. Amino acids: CSAKDREADYEQYF.

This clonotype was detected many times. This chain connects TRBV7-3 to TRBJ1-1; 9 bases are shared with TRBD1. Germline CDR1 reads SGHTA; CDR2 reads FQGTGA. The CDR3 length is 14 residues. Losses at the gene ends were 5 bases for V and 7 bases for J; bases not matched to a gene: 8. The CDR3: CASSLRQGDNEAFF. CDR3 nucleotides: TGTGCCAGCAGCCTTCGACAGGGGGATAATGAAGCTTTCTTT.

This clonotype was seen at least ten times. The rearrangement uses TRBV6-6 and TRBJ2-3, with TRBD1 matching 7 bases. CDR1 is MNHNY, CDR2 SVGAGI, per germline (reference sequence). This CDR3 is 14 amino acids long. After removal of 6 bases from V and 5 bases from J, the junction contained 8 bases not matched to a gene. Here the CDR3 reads CASSLRDRKDTQYF. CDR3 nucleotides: TGTGCCAGCAGCCTCCGGGACAGAAAAGATACGCAGTATTTT.

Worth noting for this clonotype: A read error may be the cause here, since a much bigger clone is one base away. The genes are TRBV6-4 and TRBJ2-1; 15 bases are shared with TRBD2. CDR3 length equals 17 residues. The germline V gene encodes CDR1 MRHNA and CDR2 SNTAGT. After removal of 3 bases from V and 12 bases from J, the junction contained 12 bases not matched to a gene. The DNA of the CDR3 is TGTGCCAGCAGTGAATCACCGGGACTAGCGGGAGGCACTGGGCAGTTCTTC. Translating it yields CASSESPGLAGGTGQFF.

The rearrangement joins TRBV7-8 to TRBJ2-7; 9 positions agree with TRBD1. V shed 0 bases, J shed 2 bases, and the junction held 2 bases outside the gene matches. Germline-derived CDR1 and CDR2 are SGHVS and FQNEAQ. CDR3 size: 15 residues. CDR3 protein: CASSLAGTGPYEQYF. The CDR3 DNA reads TGTGCCAGCAGCTTAGCGGGGACAGGGCCCTACGAGCAGTACTTC.

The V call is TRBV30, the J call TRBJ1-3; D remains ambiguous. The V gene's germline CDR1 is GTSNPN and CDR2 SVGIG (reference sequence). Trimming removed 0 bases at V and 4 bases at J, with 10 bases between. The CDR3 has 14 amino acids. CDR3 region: CAWSVWAPGNTIYF. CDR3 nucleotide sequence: TGTGCCTGGAGTGTCTGGGCCCCCGGAAACACCATATATTTT.

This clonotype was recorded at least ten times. CDR3 DNA: TGCGCCAGCAGCGGGGGGTACGGGGACGAATCCTACGAGCAGTACTTC. Protein sequence: CASSGGYGDESYEQYF. The rearrangement links TRBV5-1 to TRBJ2-7, with a tentative D call TRBD2 (6 bases). CDR1 is SGHRS and CDR2 is YFSETQ in the germline V gene. The CDR3 loop spans 16 amino acids. Trimming took off 4 bases at V and 1 base at J, with 18 bases between the two ends.

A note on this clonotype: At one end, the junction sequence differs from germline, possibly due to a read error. In DNA form, the CDR3 reads TGTGCCAGTAGTGAGGGGGTCCCTTTGTACGAGCAGTACTTC. Its protein product is CASSEGVPLYEQYF. The V and J genes are TRBV25-1 and TRBJ2-7, with D possibly TRBD1 on 6 matching bases. CDR3 length: 14 residues. Per germline, CDR1 MGHDK and CDR2 SYGVNS.

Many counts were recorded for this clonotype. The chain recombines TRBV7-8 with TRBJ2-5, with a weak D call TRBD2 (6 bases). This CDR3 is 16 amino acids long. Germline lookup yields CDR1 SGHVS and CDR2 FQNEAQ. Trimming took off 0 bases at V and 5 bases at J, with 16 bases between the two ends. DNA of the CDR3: TGTGCCAGCAGCTTAGCGCTCCGCGGGGTTGGGGAGACCCAGTACTTC. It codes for CASSLALRGVGETQYF.

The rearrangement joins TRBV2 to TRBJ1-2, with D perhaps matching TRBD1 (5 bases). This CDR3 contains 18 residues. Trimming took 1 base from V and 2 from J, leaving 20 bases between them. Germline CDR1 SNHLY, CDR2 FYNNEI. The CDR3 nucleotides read TGTGCCAGCAGTGAAGAAGGTTTGCGGGGCGCCGCGAACTATGGCTACACCTTC. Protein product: CASSEEGLRGAANYGYTF. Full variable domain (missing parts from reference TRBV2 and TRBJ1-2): EPEVTQTPSHQVTQMGQEVILRCVPISNHLYFYWYRQILGQKVEFLVSFYNNEISEKSEIFDDQFSVERPDGSNFTLKIRSTKLEDSAMYFCASSEEGLRGAANYGYTFGSGTRLTVV.

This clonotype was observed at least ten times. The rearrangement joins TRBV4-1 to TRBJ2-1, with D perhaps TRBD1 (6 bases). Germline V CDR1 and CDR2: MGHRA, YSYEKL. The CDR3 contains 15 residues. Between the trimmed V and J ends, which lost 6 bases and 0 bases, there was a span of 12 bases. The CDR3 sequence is CASSRQESSYNEQFF. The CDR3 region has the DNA TGCGCCAGCAGTAGACAGGAAAGCTCCTACAATGAGCAGTTCTTC.

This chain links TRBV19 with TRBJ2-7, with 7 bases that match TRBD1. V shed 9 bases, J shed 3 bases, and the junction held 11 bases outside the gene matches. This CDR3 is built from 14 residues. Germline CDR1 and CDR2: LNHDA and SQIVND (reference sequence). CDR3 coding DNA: TGTGCCAGCAGCCTTAGGGACAGAAGCTACGAGCAGTACTTC. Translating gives CASSLRDRSYEQYF.

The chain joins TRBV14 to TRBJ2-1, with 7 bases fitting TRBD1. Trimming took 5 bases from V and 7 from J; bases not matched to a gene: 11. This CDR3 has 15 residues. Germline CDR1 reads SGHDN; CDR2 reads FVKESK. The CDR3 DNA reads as TGTGCCAGCAGCGAACGGACAGGCGTAGGAAATGAGCAGTTCTTC. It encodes CASSERTGVGNEQFF.

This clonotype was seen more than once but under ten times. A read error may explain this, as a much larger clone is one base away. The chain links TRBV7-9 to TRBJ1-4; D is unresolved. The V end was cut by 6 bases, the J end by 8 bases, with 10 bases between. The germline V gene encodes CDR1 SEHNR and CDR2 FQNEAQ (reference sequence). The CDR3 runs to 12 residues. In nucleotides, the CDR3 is TGTGCCAGCAGACCCTTGAAAGAAAAACTGTTTTTT. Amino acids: CASRPLKEKLFF.

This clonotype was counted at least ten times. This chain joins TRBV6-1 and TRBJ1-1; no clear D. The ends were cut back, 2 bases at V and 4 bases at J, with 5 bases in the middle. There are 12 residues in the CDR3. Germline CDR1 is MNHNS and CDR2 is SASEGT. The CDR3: CASSEKGTEAFF. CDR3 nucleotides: TGTGCCAGCAGTGAAAAAGGCACTGAAGCTTTCTTT.

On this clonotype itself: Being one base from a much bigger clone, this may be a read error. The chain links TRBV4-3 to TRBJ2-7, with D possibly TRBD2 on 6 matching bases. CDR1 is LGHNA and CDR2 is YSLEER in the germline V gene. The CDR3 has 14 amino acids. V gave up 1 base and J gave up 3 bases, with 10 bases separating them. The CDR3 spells CASSQGDWDYEQYF. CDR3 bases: TGCGCCAGCAGCCAAGGGGACTGGGACTACGAGCAGTACTTC.

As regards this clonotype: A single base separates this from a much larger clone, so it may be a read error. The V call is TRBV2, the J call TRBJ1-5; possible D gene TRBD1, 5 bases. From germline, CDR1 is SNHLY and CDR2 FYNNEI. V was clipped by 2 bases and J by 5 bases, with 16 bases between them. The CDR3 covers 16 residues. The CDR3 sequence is CASSEIFGASDQPQHF. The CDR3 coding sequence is TGTGCCAGCAGTGAAATTTTTGGGGCCAGCGATCAGCCCCAGCATTTT. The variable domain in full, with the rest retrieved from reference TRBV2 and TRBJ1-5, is EPEVTQTPSHQVTQMGQEVILRCVPISNHLYFYWYRQILGQKVEFLVSFYNNEISEKSEIFDDQFSVERPDGSNFTLKIRSTKLEDSAMYFCASSEIFGASDQPQHFGDGTRLSIL.

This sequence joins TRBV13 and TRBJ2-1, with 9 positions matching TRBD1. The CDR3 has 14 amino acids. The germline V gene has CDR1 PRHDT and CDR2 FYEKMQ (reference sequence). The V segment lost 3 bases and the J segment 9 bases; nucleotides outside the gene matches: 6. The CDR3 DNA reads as TGTGCCAGCAGCTTGGGACAGGGTAAGGGTGAGCAGTTCTTC. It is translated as CASSLGQGKGEQFF.

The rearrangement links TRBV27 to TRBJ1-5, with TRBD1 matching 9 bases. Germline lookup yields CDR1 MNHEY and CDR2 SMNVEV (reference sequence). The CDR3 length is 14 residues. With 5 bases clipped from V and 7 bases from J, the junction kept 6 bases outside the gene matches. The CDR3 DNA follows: TGTGCCAGCAGTCCCTGGACAGGGGAACAGCCCCAGCATTTT. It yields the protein CASSPWTGEQPQHF.